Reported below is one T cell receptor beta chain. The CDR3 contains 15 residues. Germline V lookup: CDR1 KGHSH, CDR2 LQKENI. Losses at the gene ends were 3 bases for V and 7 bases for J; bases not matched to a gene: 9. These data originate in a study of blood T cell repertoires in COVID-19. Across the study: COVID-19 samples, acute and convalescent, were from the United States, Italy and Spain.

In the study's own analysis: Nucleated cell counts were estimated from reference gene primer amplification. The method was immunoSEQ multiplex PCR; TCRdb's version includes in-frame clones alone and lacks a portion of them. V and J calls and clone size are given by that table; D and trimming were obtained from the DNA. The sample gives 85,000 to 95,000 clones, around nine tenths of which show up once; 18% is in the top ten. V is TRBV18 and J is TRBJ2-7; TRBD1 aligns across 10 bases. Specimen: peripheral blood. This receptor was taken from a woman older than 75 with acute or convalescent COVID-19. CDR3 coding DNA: TGTGCCAGCTCACCGGGGGGACAGGGGACTCGGGAGCAGTACTTC. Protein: CASSPGGQGTREQYF.